The subject of this entry is one T cell receptor beta chain. There is no known antigen for this receptor. No base qualities exist here, and no much larger clone lies one base off it. TCRbeta CDR3 regions were amplified from genomic DNA using the immunoSEQ Assay, a bias-controlled multiplex PCR. In the authors' own workflow: The number of nucleated cells in each sample was estimated from the amplification of reference gene primers within the assay. Sequence reads were collapsed and filtered to measure the absolute abundance of every unique TCRbeta CDR3 rearrangement. For each sample, productive Simpson clonality was calculated as the square root of Simpson's diversity index over productive rearrangements. The immuneACCESS repertoire file appears here via TCRdb, limited to in-frame rearrangements. These files lack a portion of the clones; in checked studies, under half of the deficit traces to unresolved V genes, and the cause of the others is not known. V and J calls and clone size are as listed in that table; D and trimming were resolved from the DNA. Across this sample there are about 15,000 clones, with roughly 85% seen only once. Together, the top ten hold roughly a sixth of the sample.

The data originate from a study of blood T cell repertoires in COVID-19 (TCRdb year 2020). As for the study more broadly: The collaborator samples originated in the United States, Italy and Spain and spanned the acute and convalescent phases of COVID-19. The material from the prospective study consisted of cDNA or gDNA derived from T cells, B-cell-depleted T cells, or PBMCs. Subjects who had been exposed to COVID-19, were actively infected with it, or had recovered from it provided the deeply sampled blood TCRbeta repertoires that made up the dataset. A freely available public database, intended as a resource for researchers studying the immune response to SARS-CoV-2, is where the repertoires were released. The samples were drawn from the first 160 participants of the ongoing ImmuneRACE study and from some 1,300 subjects provided by 6 global collaborators. The sample metadata nearly always contained a de-identified subject ID, COVID-19 status, age in years and sex. HLA class I and class II types, where available, came from metadata supplied by the sample provider rather than from assay-based typing. Paper-wide results and their limitations: The quantity of clinical and demographic metadata differed by source and by participant and was supplied without curation.

CDR1 and CDR2, per the germline V gene, are KGHDR and SFDVKD. Clipping removes 6 bases from V and 7 bases from J, with 12 as the unmatched junction base count. The CDR3 contains 16 residues, cysteine and phenylalanine counted. The entry retains the CDR3 DNA only, 48 bases that are in frame from base 1. Each collaborating institution followed its own protocols to collect whole blood in K2EDTA tubes. For TCRbeta analysis, collaborators shipped samples as frozen whole blood, isolated PBMCs, or DNA extracted from either of those sample types. Source material: peripheral blood. The chain joins TRBV24-1 to TRBJ2-1, with 9 bases aligning to TRBD2. The clonotype was recovered from a human donor with active COVID-19. The donor label of this sample is uncertain. The DNA reads TGTGCCACCAGTCCTATAGCGGGAGTGAGGGGGAATGAGCAGTTCTTC. Its amino acids are CATSPIAGVRGNEQFF.